One and the same sample provided the 9 T cell receptor beta chains below, sequenced in a study of shared clonotypes between healthy human individuals. Sequenced by immunoSEQ multiplex PCR; TCRdb stores in-frame clones only, minus some. This sample has about 1.1 million clones; 75% to 80% occur once, and the top ten carry approximately 0.52%. Source material: memory CD4+ T cells from PBMCs. Subset meaning: CD45RA-negative fraction. These receptors all stem from a man aged 18 to 29 in good health. Some clones in this sample may be carry-over from other donors' samples.

V and J are TRBV9 and TRBJ2-6; no firm D call. The germline V and J ends were trimmed by 0 bases and 1 base, with 17 bases remaining between them. This CDR3 is built from 19 residues. Germline CDR1 and CDR2: SGDLS and YYNGEE. The CDR3 coding sequence is TGTGCCAGCAGCGTAGTTGGGGTATGGGGTTCATCTGGGGCCAACGTCCTGACTTTC. Translated: CASSVVGVWGSSGANVLTF. Together with reference TRBV9 and TRBJ2-6, the CDR3 gives the full variable domain: DSGVTQTPKHLITATGQRVTLRCSPRSGDLSVYWYQQSLDQGLQFLIQYYNGEERAKGNILERFSAQQFPDLHSELNLSSLELGDSALYFCASSVVGVWGSSGANVLTFGAGSRLTVL.

This sequence joins TRBV13 and TRBJ2-7, with TRBD2 identical over 15 bases. This CDR3 region has 18 residues. The germline V gene has CDR1 PRHDT and CDR2 FYEKMQ (reference sequence). The junction had 10 bases not matched to a gene; V was cut back by 0 bases and J by 7 bases. As DNA, the CDR3 is TGTGCCAGCAGCTTAGGCCAAATAAGGACTAGCGGGAGGGAAGAGCAGTACTTC. The encoded protein is CASSLGQIRTSGREEQYF.

This clone showed up just once. V is TRBV4-3 and J is TRBJ1-1; no definite D call. V dropped 0 bases and J dropped 2 bases, with 7 bases sitting between them. CDR1 LGHNA and CDR2 YSLEER come from the germline V gene. This CDR3 spans 14 amino acids. CDR3 in amino acids: CASSQERGNTEAFF. The CDR3 region has the DNA TGCGCCAGCAGCCAAGAGCGGGGAAACACTGAAGCTTTCTTT.

The V and J genes are TRBV11-2 and TRBJ2-7, with TRBD2 matching over 9 bases. With 0 bases clipped from V and 2 bases from J, the junction kept 14 bases outside the gene matches. Germline lookup yields CDR1 SGHAT and CDR2 FQNNGV. The CDR3 sequence is 19 residues long. In DNA form, the CDR3 reads TGTGCCAGCAGCTTAGATCTTTCTCTGGAGACTAGCGGTACCTACGAGCAGTACTTC. Translating gives CASSLDLSLETSGTYEQYF.

This clone was detected a few times. The rearrangement links TRBV10-1 to TRBJ2-7; D gene unclear. Germline loops: CDR1 WNHNN, CDR2 SYGVQD (reference sequence). The CDR3 is 12 residues long. With 4 bases removed from V and 0 bases from J, the gap between germline ends came to 4 bases. CDR3: CASSGTSYEQYF. The CDR3 DNA sequence: TGCGCCAGCAGTGGGACCTCCTACGAGCAGTACTTC.

This CDR3 reads CAMSRSFYNEQFF. The CDR3 nucleotides are TGTGCCATGTCCCGGTCTTTCTACAATGAGCAGTTCTTC. This chain uses TRBV6-1 with TRBJ2-1; D unclear. CDR1 is MNHNS, CDR2 SASEGT, per germline. The length of the CDR3 is 13 residues. V lost 10 bases to trimming and J lost 3 bases, with 13 bases between them.

The chain is built from TRBV30 and TRBJ2-3; D is ambiguous. The CDR3 has 12 amino acids. Germline lookup yields CDR1 GTSNPN and CDR2 SVGIG (reference sequence). The V end lost 2 bases, the J end lost 5 bases, and 8 bases lay between the germline ends. The CDR3 loop is CAWSSTVDTQYF. The CDR3, as DNA: TGTGCCTGGAGTTCCACTGTAGATACGCAGTATTTT. Full variable domain (outside the CDR3, taken from reference TRBV30 and TRBJ2-3): SQTIHQWPATLVQPVGSPLSLECTVEGTSNPNLYWYRQAAGRGLQLLFYSVGIGQISSEVPQNLSASRPQDRQFILSSKKLLLSDSGFYLCAWSSTVDTQYFGPGTRLTVL.

The chain couples TRBV5-4 to TRBJ2-5; 7 bases match TRBD1. This CDR3 is 15 amino acids long. CDR1 SGHNT and CDR2 YYREEE come from the germline V gene (reference sequence). The V gene end was trimmed by 4 bases and the J gene end by 3 bases; junction bases not matched to a gene: 9. CDR3 nucleotide sequence: TGTGCCAGCAGCCCAGGGGACAGCAGCGAAGAGACCCAGTACTTC. Translation: CASSPGDSSEETQYF.

The chain carries TRBV6-6 and TRBJ1-4; D possibly corresponds to TRBD1 (5 bases). In germline, CDR1 is MNHNY, CDR2 SVGAGI (reference sequence). V lost 4 bases and J lost 8, with 11 bases in between. This CDR3 region has 13 residues. Written as DNA, the CDR3 is TGTGCCAGCAGTTTACAGGCCAACGAAAAACTGTTTTTT. Translated, it gives CASSLQANEKLFF.